These T cell receptor beta chains were read from a single sample in a study of shared clonotypes between healthy human individuals. Assay used: immunoSEQ multiplex PCR; TCRdb lists only in-frame clones, some missing. The sample holds about 2.4 million clones, approximately 94% seen once. Source material: naive CD4+ T cells from PBMCs. These receptors came from a man aged 18 to 30 in good health. Some clones in this sample may be carry-over from other donors' samples. The CDR3 runs from the conserved cysteine through the conserved F or W. The D gene is left open where the match is weak. Only some rows state a clone size, as once, few, many or a class for expanded clones.

d_gene,v_gene,j_gene,abundance,CDR3aa,CDR3nt
NA,TRBV7-6,TRBJ1-4,once,CASSPGLGPYEKLFF,TGTGCCAGCAGCCCAGGCCTGGGGCCCTACGAAAAACTGTTTTTT
NA,TRBV2,TRBJ2-7,NA,CASKLSVAGEQYF,TGTGCCAGCAAACTAAGTGTGGCCGGCGAGCAGTACTTC
NA,TRBV9,TRBJ2-2,NA,CASGRSTGELFF,TGTGCCAGCGGGAGAAGCACCGGGGAGCTGTTTTTT
NA,TRBV2,TRBJ2-7,NA,CATGTGHMNYEQYF,TGTGCCACCGGAACGGGACACATGAACTACGAGCAGTACTTC
TRBD2,TRBV7-2,TRBJ2-5,NA,CASSDSGRPRRRETQYF,TGTGCCAGCAGCGACAGCGGGAGGCCCCGAAGGAGGGAGACCCAGTACTTC
TRBD2,TRBV5-4,TRBJ2-3,NA,CASSLALAGVVTDTQYF,TGTGCCAGCAGCTTGGCGCTAGCGGGAGTAGTGACAGATACGCAGTATTTT
NA,TRBV4-1,TRBJ2-5,NA,CASSQGSRRETQYF,TGCGCCAGCAGCCAGGGGTCCCGCAGGGAGACCCAGTACTTC
NA,TRBV20-1,TRBJ2-7,NA,CSARRPPEQYF,TGCAGTGCTAGACGTCCCCCCGAACAGTACTTC
TRBD1,TRBV7-2,TRBJ2-7,NA,CASSPVQGAYEQYF,TGTGCCAGCAGCCCCGTTCAGGGGGCCTACGAGCAGTACTTC
NA,TRBV5-4,TRBJ2-3,NA,CASSPRPSNTQYF,TGTGCCAGCAGCCCTAGGCCGAGTAATACGCAGTATTTT
NA,TRBV30,TRBJ1-5,NA,CAWSRDRSNQPQHF,TGTGCCTGGAGTAGGGATCGGAGCAATCAGCCCCAGCATTTT
NA,TRBV13,TRBJ2-4,NA,CASSSLGKAPIQYF,TGTGCCAGCAGCTCGCTAGGCAAAGCACCCATTCAGTACTTC
NA,TRBV29-1,TRBJ1-2,NA,CSVVRQYNYGYTF,TGCAGCGTAGTTCGACAGTATAACTATGGCTACACCTTC
NA,TRBV27,TRBJ1-5,NA,CASSSRGGTPPRGSNQPQHF,TGTGCCAGCAGTTCTCGGGGCGGGACTCCACCCCGGGGAAGCAATCAGCCCCAGCATTTT
TRBD2,TRBV5-1,TRBJ2-1,NA,CASSLVSGSYNEQFF,TGCGCCAGCAGCTTGGTAAGCGGGAGCTACAATGAGCAGTTCTTC
TRBD1,TRBV6-5,TRBJ2-1,NA,CASSSQGVLNEQFF,TGTGCCAGCAGTTCCCAGGGGGTATTAAATGAGCAGTTCTTC
NA,TRBV5-1,TRBJ1-1,NA,CASSLGHGVNTEAFF,TGCGCCAGCAGCTTGGGGCACGGAGTGAACACTGAAGCTTTCTTT
NA,TRBV4-1,TRBJ1-2,NA,CASSQGIVNYGYTF,TGCGCCAGCAGCCAAGGGATAGTTAACTATGGCTACACCTTC
TRBD1,TRBV5-1,TRBJ2-5,once,CASSLGTGGTTETQYF,TGCGCCAGCAGCTTGGGAACAGGGGGGACGACGGAGACCCAGTACTTC
NA,TRBV7-2,TRBJ2-7,once,CASSKGRSTYEQYF,TGTGCCAGCAGCAAAGGACGTTCGACCTACGAGCAGTACTTC
NA,TRBV7-7,TRBJ2-2,NA,CASSNTGELFF,TGTGCCAGCTCGAACACCGGGGAGCTGTTTTTT
NA,TRBV6-1,TRBJ2-2,once,CASRKGAETGELFF,TGTGCCAGCAGGAAAGGGGCCGAAACCGGGGAGCTGTTTTTT
TRBD1,TRBV28,TRBJ2-7,NA,CASSFPGTGAYEQYF,TGTGCCAGCAGTTTTCCAGGGACAGGGGCTTACGAGCAGTACTTC
NA,TRBV19,TRBJ1-5,NA,CASSRGRAGVSAQHF,TGTGCCAGTAGTAGGGGGAGGGCAGGGGTTTCGGCCCAGCATTTT
NA,TRBV28,TRBJ1-4,NA,CASTLDSPGEKLFF,TGTGCCAGCACCTTAGACAGCCCTGGGGAAAAACTGTTTTTT
TRBD1,TRBV5-1,TRBJ2-1,NA,CASSLGQGLYNEQFF,TGCGCCAGCAGCTTGGGACAGGGCCTTTACAATGAGCAGTTCTTC
TRBD1,TRBV19,TRBJ1-5,NA,CASREGQANQPQHF,TGTGCCAGTAGGGAGGGACAGGCTAATCAGCCCCAGCATTTT
NA,TRBV21-1,TRBJ1-4,NA,CASRQVREKLFF,TGTGCCAGCAGGCAGGTCCGGGAAAAACTGTTTTTT